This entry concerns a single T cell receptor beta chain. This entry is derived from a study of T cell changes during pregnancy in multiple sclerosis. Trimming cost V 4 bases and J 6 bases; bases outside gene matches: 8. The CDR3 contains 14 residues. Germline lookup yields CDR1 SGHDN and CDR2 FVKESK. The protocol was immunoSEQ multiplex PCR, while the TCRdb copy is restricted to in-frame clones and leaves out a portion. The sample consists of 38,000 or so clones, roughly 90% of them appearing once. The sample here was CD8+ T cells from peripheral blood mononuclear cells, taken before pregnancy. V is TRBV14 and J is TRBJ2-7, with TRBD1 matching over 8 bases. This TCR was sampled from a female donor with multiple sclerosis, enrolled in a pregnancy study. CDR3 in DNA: TGTGCCAGCAGCCCAGGCCTTACAGGGGGCGAGCAGTACTTC. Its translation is CASSPGLTGGEQYF.